These T cell receptor beta chains were read from a single sample in a study of PD-1 blockade in mismatch repair-deficient tumors. Measured with immunoSEQ multiplex PCR; TCRdb has only the in-frame clones, and not every one. This repertoire shows roughly 70,000 clones, about 78% found once; its top ten account for approximately 5%. The input for sequencing was peripheral blood, taken 2 weeks after starting pembrolizumab. These receptors were obtained from an adult with mismatch repair-deficient cancer. CDR3s include the opening cysteine and the closing phenylalanine or tryptophan. Clone sizes are given selectively: once, few, many, or a class where the clone is expanded.

v_gene: TRBV2
j_gene: TRBJ2-1
abundance: -
CDR3aa: CASSPNYNEQFF

v_gene: TRBV6-5
j_gene: TRBJ2-1
abundance: once
CDR3aa: CASRTRTGGRNEQFF

v_gene: TRBV6-5
j_gene: TRBJ2-7
abundance: -
CDR3aa: CASSPTSGRYEQYF

v_gene: TRBV30
j_gene: TRBJ2-3
abundance: -
CDR3aa: CAWKWGIWSDTQYF

v_gene: TRBV7-2
j_gene: TRBJ2-2
abundance: once
CDR3aa: CASSLLPNTGELFF

v_gene: TRBV30
j_gene: TRBJ1-3
abundance: -
CDR3aa: CAWSTGKSGNTIYF

v_gene: TRBV6-6
j_gene: TRBJ2-7
abundance: few
CDR3aa: CASRHSRGGAVDEQYF

v_gene: TRBV6-5
j_gene: TRBJ2-7
abundance: once
CDR3aa: CASSRTLDPDYEQCF

v_gene: TRBV7-2
j_gene: TRBJ2-3
abundance: -
CDR3aa: CASSSLAGMSTDTQYF

v_gene: TRBV4-2
j_gene: TRBJ1-2
abundance: -
CDR3aa: CASSESGTGSYGYTF

v_gene: TRBV5-6
j_gene: TRBJ2-5
abundance: -
CDR3aa: CASSSQTGHETQYF

v_gene: TRBV29-1
j_gene: TRBJ2-2
abundance: -
CDR3aa: CSVEVRLGTGELFF

v_gene: TRBV18
j_gene: TRBJ1-1
abundance: -
CDR3aa: CASSPGVGTEAFF

v_gene: TRBV29-1
j_gene: TRBJ1-2
abundance: once
CDR3aa: CSGYGTGNSYGYTF

v_gene: TRBV7-9
j_gene: TRBJ1-2
abundance: -
CDR3aa: CASSLVATANYGYTF

v_gene: TRBV5-4
j_gene: TRBJ2-1
abundance: -
CDR3aa: CASSLEGLPYNEQFF

v_gene: TRBV19
j_gene: TRBJ1-2
abundance: once
CDR3aa: CASRESGDFNYGYTF

v_gene: TRBV7-2
j_gene: TRBJ2-2
abundance: few
CDR3aa: CASTYRPGTKRSGELFF

v_gene: TRBV5-1
j_gene: TRBJ2-2
abundance: -
CDR3aa: CASSLGPTENTGELFF

v_gene: TRBV5-4
j_gene: TRBJ1-2
abundance: -
CDR3aa: CASSLGVGEGYTF

v_gene: TRBV19
j_gene: TRBJ2-2
abundance: -
CDR3aa: CASRTNREHGELFF

v_gene: TRBV5-4
j_gene: TRBJ2-7
abundance: medium-sized
CDR3aa: CASSLVRIGTSGTYEQYF

v_gene: TRBV7-9
j_gene: TRBJ2-7
abundance: -
CDR3aa: CASSFAFSYEQYF

v_gene: TRBV5-4
j_gene: TRBJ2-5
abundance: -
CDR3aa: CASSSSGSETQYF

v_gene: TRBV10-3
j_gene: TRBJ2-1
abundance: few
CDR3aa: CASEQGVGGDEQFF

v_gene: TRBV5-1
j_gene: TRBJ2-1
abundance: -
CDR3aa: CASSLPTSGNNEQFF

v_gene: TRBV6-6
j_gene: TRBJ2-1
abundance: -
CDR3aa: CASSPQNPKFF

v_gene: TRBV11-3
j_gene: TRBJ2-7
abundance: -
CDR3aa: CASSSSHLEQYF

v_gene: TRBV28
j_gene: TRBJ2-1
abundance: -
CDR3aa: CASTSGTSGNNEQFF

v_gene: TRBV7-3
j_gene: TRBJ2-1
abundance: -
CDR3aa: CASSLTGAPNEQFF

v_gene: TRBV11-2
j_gene: TRBJ2-5
abundance: -
CDR3aa: CASSLGEAGEQETQYF

v_gene: TRBV19
j_gene: TRBJ1-5
abundance: few
CDR3aa: CASSPRTGPQPQHF

v_gene: TRBV5-6
j_gene: TRBJ1-1
abundance: -
CDR3aa: CASSLMVRGGTEAFF

v_gene: TRBV6-6
j_gene: TRBJ2-7
abundance: -
CDR3aa: CASSYATGDPYEQYF

v_gene: TRBV11-2
j_gene: TRBJ2-7
abundance: -
CDR3aa: CASGEAGRVEQYF

v_gene: TRBV5-1
j_gene: TRBJ2-7
abundance: -
CDR3aa: CASSASSYEQYF

v_gene: TRBV19
j_gene: TRBJ1-3
abundance: -
CDR3aa: CASSMTGGTGNTIYF

v_gene: TRBV5-1
j_gene: TRBJ2-1
abundance: few
CDR3aa: CASSFNLAGVSWEQFF

v_gene: TRBV19
j_gene: TRBJ2-2
abundance: few
CDR3aa: CASRSGPEAETNTGELFF

v_gene: TRBV6-4
j_gene: TRBJ1-2
abundance: -
CDR3aa: CASQNRGKDGYTF

v_gene: TRBV7-8
j_gene: TRBJ1-3
abundance: -
CDR3aa: CASSPVEIASGNTIYF

v_gene: TRBV7-2
j_gene: TRBJ1-1
abundance: once
CDR3aa: CASSALRTEAFF

v_gene: TRBV6-6
j_gene: TRBJ2-7
abundance: -
CDR3aa: CASRRDRGYEQYF